The rows below give T cell receptor beta chains drawn from one sample of a study of blood T cell repertoires in COVID-19. TCRdb's table, derived via immunoSEQ multiplex PCR, lists solely in-frame clones and lacks some. The sample carries about 110,000 clones, 85% recorded once. Sequences were obtained from peripheral blood. These receptors all stem from a human donor in a cohort sampled during active COVID-19. The CDR3 runs from the conserved cysteine through the conserved F or W. A D gene is named only where the DNA matches it firmly. A clone size is listed for some rows: how often the clone was seen (once, few, many), or a class if it is expanded.

D gene: TRBD2
V gene: TRBV19
clone size: few
J gene: TRBJ2-3
CDR3 DNA: TGTGCCAGTGCTAGCGGGAGGTCGGATACGCAGTATTTT
CDR3 protein: CASASGRSDTQYF

D gene: TRBD2
V gene: TRBV5-8
clone size: NA
J gene: TRBJ2-2
CDR3 DNA: TGTGCCAGCAGCATTAGCGGGGTCAACACCGGGGAGCTGTTTTTT
CDR3 protein: CASSISGVNTGELFF

D gene: NA
V gene: TRBV6-2/TRBV6-3
clone size: once
J gene: TRBJ2-4
CDR3 DNA: TGTGCCAGCAGTTATGCGCGGACAGCCGGGAACATTCAGTACTTC
CDR3 protein: CASSYARTAGNIQYF

D gene: TRBD2
V gene: TRBV7-2
clone size: NA
J gene: TRBJ2-1
CDR3 DNA: TGTGCCAGCAGCTTTCAACTAGCGGGGAGCAATGAGCAGTTCTTC
CDR3 protein: CASSFQLAGSNEQFF

D gene: TRBD2
V gene: TRBV7-3
clone size: NA
J gene: TRBJ2-5
CDR3 DNA: TGTGCCAGCAGCCCCGCGAGCGGGAGAGGGGAGACCCAGTACTTC
CDR3 protein: CASSPASGRGETQYF

D gene: TRBD1
V gene: TRBV5-4
clone size: few
J gene: TRBJ1-2
CDR3 DNA: TGTGCCAGCAGCTCCCCGACAGGGTCCCACTATGGCTACACCTTC
CDR3 protein: CASSSPTGSHYGYTF

D gene: NA
V gene: TRBV7-6
clone size: NA
J gene: TRBJ2-3
CDR3 DNA: TGTGCCAGCAGCCCACCCGGGACAGATACGCAGTATTTT
CDR3 protein: CASSPPGTDTQYF

D gene: NA
V gene: TRBV5-1
clone size: NA
J gene: TRBJ1-4
CDR3 DNA: TGCGCCAGCAGCTCCACAGGGTCCTACAGCAGTGAAAAACTGTTTTTT
CDR3 protein: CASSSTGSYSSEKLFF

D gene: NA
V gene: TRBV2
clone size: NA
J gene: TRBJ1-4
CDR3 DNA: TGTGCCAGCAGTGGAGTGGGGCTCGAAAAACTGTTTTTT
CDR3 protein: CASSGVGLEKLFF

D gene: NA
V gene: TRBV29-1
clone size: many
J gene: TRBJ1-1
CDR3 DNA: TGCAGCGTTGAAGGACTTGGGGGGAAGGAGACTGAAGCTTTCTTT
CDR3 protein: CSVEGLGGKETEAFF

D gene: NA
V gene: TRBV7-2
clone size: NA
J gene: TRBJ1-5
CDR3 DNA: TGTGCCAGCAACCGTACGAGGTGGAGAAAGGGACTACAGCCCCAGCATTTT
CDR3 protein: CASNRTRWRKGLQPQHF

D gene: NA
V gene: TRBV7-2
clone size: NA
J gene: TRBJ2-7
CDR3 DNA: TGTGCCAGCAGCCCCTCGGGCGGGCTTTCCTACGAGCAGTACTTC
CDR3 protein: CASSPSGGLSYEQYF

D gene: TRBD1
V gene: TRBV18
clone size: NA
J gene: TRBJ2-7
CDR3 DNA: TGTGCCAGCTCACCAGGGGGACAGGGGGCATGGGCCTACGAGCAGTACTTC
CDR3 protein: CASSPGGQGAWAYEQYF

D gene: NA
V gene: TRBV20-1
clone size: NA
J gene: TRBJ2-3
CDR3 DNA: TGCAGTGCTACGGTAGATACGCAGTATTTT
CDR3 protein: CSATVDTQYF

D gene: NA
V gene: TRBV12-3/TRBV12-4
clone size: NA
J gene: TRBJ2-2
CDR3 DNA: TGTGCCAGCAGTTTCTCGGGGGTCGGGGAGCTGTTTTTT
CDR3 protein: CASSFSGVGELFF

D gene: NA
V gene: TRBV7-9
clone size: NA
J gene: TRBJ1-5
CDR3 DNA: TGTGCCAGCTCACTGACGGCCCAGGGGAATCAGCCCCAGCATTTT
CDR3 protein: CASSLTAQGNQPQHF